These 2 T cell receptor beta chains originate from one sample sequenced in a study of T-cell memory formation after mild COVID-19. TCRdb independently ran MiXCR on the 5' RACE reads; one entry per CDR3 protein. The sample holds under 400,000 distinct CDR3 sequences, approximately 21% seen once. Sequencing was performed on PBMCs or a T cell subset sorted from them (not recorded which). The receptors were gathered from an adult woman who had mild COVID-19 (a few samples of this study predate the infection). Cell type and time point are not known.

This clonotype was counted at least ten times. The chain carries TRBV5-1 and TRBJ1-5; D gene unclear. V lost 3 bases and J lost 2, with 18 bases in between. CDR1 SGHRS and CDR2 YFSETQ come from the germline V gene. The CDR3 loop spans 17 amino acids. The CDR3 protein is CASSWAPLGSGNQPQHF. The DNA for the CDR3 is TGCGCCAGCAGCTGGGCCCCGTTGGGTTCTGGCAATCAGCCCCAGCATTTT.

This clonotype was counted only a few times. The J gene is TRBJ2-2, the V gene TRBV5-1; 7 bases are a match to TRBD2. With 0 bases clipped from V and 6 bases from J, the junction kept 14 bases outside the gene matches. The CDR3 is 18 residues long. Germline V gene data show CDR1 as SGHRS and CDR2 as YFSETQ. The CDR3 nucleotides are TGCGCCAGCAGCTTGGATCCCGCGACGGGAGGCCCCCCCGGGGAGCTGTTTTTT. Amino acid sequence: CASSLDPATGGPPGELFF.